The TCR beta chain described here comes from a study of CD8 T cells in Susac syndrome. Study-wide context: Patients with Susac syndrome were therapy-naive, taking corticosteroids, with some also receiving intravenous immunoglobulin, or taking intravenous immunoglobulin alone at the time their blood was drawn.

The CDR3 loop spans 17 amino acids. CDR1 and CDR2 (germline): MGHRA, YSYEKL. Trimming took off 1 base at V and 0 bases at J, with 15 bases between the two ends. It was with random hexamers that 0.5 to 1 ug RNA was reverse transcribed. The CDR3 of TCR beta was amplified by immunoSEQ multiplex PCR across 54 Vbeta and 13 Jbeta. Using its own MiXCR run on the immunoSEQ multiplex PCR reads, TCRdb lists one record per CDR3 protein. The table shows 210,000 or so distinct CDR3 sequences, with over 90% occurring only once. The chain combines TRBV4-1 with TRBJ1-1; weak D call: TRBD1 (5 bases). This TCR came from a human donor with Susac syndrome. The specimen sequenced was CD4+ T cells from PBMCs. This chain's CDR3 is CASSQGTAGRMNTEAFF. DNA of the CDR3: TGCGCCAGCAGCCAAGGGACCGCGGGGCGTATGAACACTGAAGCTTTCTTT.